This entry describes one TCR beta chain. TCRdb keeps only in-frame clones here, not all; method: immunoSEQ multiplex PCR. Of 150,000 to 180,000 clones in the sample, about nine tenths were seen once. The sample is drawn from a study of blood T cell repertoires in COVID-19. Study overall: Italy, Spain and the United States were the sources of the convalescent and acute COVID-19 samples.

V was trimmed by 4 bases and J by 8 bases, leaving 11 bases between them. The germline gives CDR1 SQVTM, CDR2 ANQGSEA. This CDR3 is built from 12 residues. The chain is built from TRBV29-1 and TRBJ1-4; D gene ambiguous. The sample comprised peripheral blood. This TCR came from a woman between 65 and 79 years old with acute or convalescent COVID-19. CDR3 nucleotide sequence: TGCAGCGTTGCGGAGGAGCTAGAAAAACTGTTTTTT. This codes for CSVAEELEKLFF. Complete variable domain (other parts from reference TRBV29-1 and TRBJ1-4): SAVISQKPSRDICQRGTSLTIQCQVDSQVTMMFWYRQQPGQSLTLIATANQGSEATYESGFVIDKFPISRPNLTFSTLTVSNMSPEDSSIYLCSVAEELEKLFFGSGTQLSVL.